These T cell receptor beta chains were read from a single sample in a study of cytomegalovirus exposure and HLA in healthy donors. Generated by immunoSEQ multiplex PCR, the TCRdb table keeps only in-frame clones and is missing some. This sample carries more than 85,000 clones, roughly two thirds of them seen once, and the ten largest clones take under 10%. Sequenced: PBMCs. The origin of the receptors is a man in his forties in good health and CMV-seronegative. CDR3s include the opening cysteine and the closing phenylalanine or tryptophan. The D gene is left open where the match is weak. The size of a clone is reported for some rows only, either as once, few or many, or as a class for expanded clones.

.,TRBJ2-2,.,TRBV7-3,CASSPRGRGNTGELFF,TGTGCCAGCAGCCCCCGTGGCAGGGGGAACACCGGGGAGCTGTTTTTT
.,TRBJ2-7,TRBD1,TRBV29-1,CSVEGWQGANYEQYF,TGCAGCGTTGAAGGTTGGCAGGGGGCGAACTACGAGCAGTACTTC
.,TRBJ2-1,TRBD2,TRBV4-2,CASSHAIAGEDYNEQFF,TGTGCCAGCAGCCACGCTATAGCGGGGGAAGATTACAATGAGCAGTTCTTC
.,TRBJ1-1,TRBD1,TRBV29-1,CSVTGQHTEAFF,TGCAGCGTGACAGGGCAACACACTGAAGCTTTCTTT
.,TRBJ1-4,.,TRBV7-9,CASSPSEKLFF,TGTGCCAGCAGCCCGAGTGAAAAACTGTTTTTT
.,TRBJ2-1,.,TRBV9,CASSVAGGLYNEQFF,TGTGCCAGCAGCGTAGCGGGGGGCCTCTACAATGAGCAGTTCTTC
.,TRBJ1-3,.,TRBV9,CASSVGGRISSGNTIYF,TGTGCCAGCAGCGTGGGGGGGAGAATTTCCTCTGGAAACACCATATATTTT
.,TRBJ2-2,.,TRBV7-9,CASSLVTGLVEELFF,TGTGCCAGCAGCTTAGTAACAGGGTTGGTGGAGGAGCTGTTTTTT
.,TRBJ1-2,TRBD1,TRBV7-2,CASSSRTGLEYGYTF,TGTGCCAGCAGCTCTAGGACAGGGTTAGAGTATGGCTACACCTTC
.,TRBJ2-1,.,TRBV5-6,CASSWPTTEPYNEQFF,TGTGCCAGCAGCTGGCCGACGACGGAGCCCTACAATGAGCAGTTCTTC
.,TRBJ1-2,TRBD1,TRBV18,CASSPMGQGSSGYTF,TGTGCCAGCTCACCGATGGGACAGGGATCGTCTGGCTACACCTTC
.,TRBJ1-2,TRBD1,TRBV9,CASGTEVSGYTF,TGTGCCAGCGGGACAGAGGTTAGTGGCTACACCTTT
.,TRBJ2-1,TRBD1,TRBV4-3,CASSRDRGSYNEQFF,TGCGCCAGCAGCCGGGACAGGGGGTCCTACAATGAGCAGTTCTTC
.,TRBJ1-1,TRBD1,TRBV28,CASSSGTGNSEAFF,TGTGCCAGCAGTTCCGGGACAGGCAACTCTGAAGCTTTCTTT
once,TRBJ2-3,TRBD1,TRBV19,CASSARTGLTDTQYF,TGTGCCAGTAGTGCCAGGACAGGGCTCACAGATACGCAGTATTTT
.,TRBJ2-3,TRBD2,TRBV5-4,CASSFAGVGTDTQYF,TGTGCCAGCAGCTTCGCGGGGGTCGGCACAGATACGCAGTATTTT
.,TRBJ1-6,TRBD1,TRBV28,CASGSQGGRSPLHF,TGTGCCAGCGGCTCCCAGGGGGGTCGTTCACCCCTCCACTTT
.,TRBJ1-4,.,TRBV2,CASLTNIQKLFF,TGTGCCAGCCTAACGAACATACAGAAACTGTTTTTT
.,TRBJ1-3,.,TRBV7-8,CASSLHSGNTIYF,TGTGCCAGCAGCTTACACTCTGGAAACACCATATATTTT
.,TRBJ1-6,TRBD1,TRBV5-6,CASSPRDRGYNSPLHF,TGTGCCAGCAGCCCGCGGGACAGGGGGTATAATTCACCCCTCCACTTT
.,TRBJ1-1,.,TRBV4-3,CASSQDFPVNGEAFF,TGCGCCAGCAGCCAAGACTTTCCGGTGAACGGGGAAGCTTTCTTT
.,TRBJ1-3,.,TRBV5-6,CASSLDQRSGNTIYF,TGTGCCAGCAGCTTGGACCAGCGCTCTGGAAACACCATATATTTT
.,TRBJ2-7,.,TRBV11-2,CASSLARSSYEQYF,TGTGCCAGCAGCTTAGCACGGAGCTCCTACGAGCAGTACTTC
.,TRBJ2-1,TRBD1,TRBV28,CASSLRTGAYNEQFF,TGTGCCAGCAGTCTTCGGACAGGGGCCTACAATGAGCAGTTCTTC
.,TRBJ2-1,TRBD2,TRBV4-3,CASSQDSSGGAQSYNEQFF,TGCGCCAGCAGCCAAGATTCTAGCGGGGGGGCCCAGTCCTACAATGAGCAGTTCTTC
.,TRBJ1-6,TRBD1,TRBV7-8,CASSSRDRDYSPLHF,TGTGCCAGCAGCTCCCGGGACAGGGATTATTCACCCCTCCACTTT
.,TRBJ2-1,TRBD1,TRBV7-2,CASSLSRDRGHGEQFF,TGTGCCAGCAGCTTGTCCAGGGACAGGGGGCACGGTGAGCAGTTCTTC
once,TRBJ1-1,TRBD1,TRBV9,CASSVATGVMNTEAFF,TGTGCCAGCAGCGTAGCTACAGGGGTGATGAACACTGAAGCTTTCTTT
.,TRBJ1-6,.,TRBV5-1,CASSLDRYNSPLHF,TGCGCCAGCAGCTTGGACAGGTATAATTCACCCCTCCACTTT
.,TRBJ2-1,TRBD1,TRBV4-3,CASSQRQGAYNEQFF,TGCGCCAGCAGCCAGAGACAGGGGGCCTACAATGAGCAGTTCTTC
.,TRBJ2-7,TRBD2,TRBV5-1,CASSLGTSGYEQYF,TGCGCCAGCAGCCTCGGGACTAGCGGGTACGAGCAGTACTTC
.,TRBJ1-3,.,TRBV20-1,CSALGNTIYF,TGCAGTGCTTTAGGAAACACCATATATTTT
.,TRBJ2-3,.,TRBV25-1,CASSADHPIATDTQYF,TGTGCCAGCAGTGCCGACCATCCGATAGCCACAGATACGCAGTATTTT
few,TRBJ2-5,TRBD2,TRBV6-5,CASSYSGGDTQYF,TGTGCCAGCAGTTACTCCGGGGGGGACACCCAGTACTTC
.,TRBJ1-1,TRBD1,TRBV5-6,CASSVGTGEAFF,TGTGCCAGCAGCGTAGGGACAGGTGAAGCTTTCTTT
.,TRBJ1-2,.,TRBV6-4,CAVPSPGGNYGYTF,TGTGCCGTCCCTTCCCCCGGGGGGAACTATGGCTACACCTTC
few,TRBJ1-1,TRBD1,TRBV4-1,CASMNYRGTEAFF,TGCGCCAGCATGAATTACAGGGGCACTGAAGCTTTCTTT
.,TRBJ2-7,TRBD1,TRBV6-6,CASSFNRGYEQYF,TGTGCCAGCAGTTTTAACAGGGGGTACGAGCAGTACTTC
once,TRBJ1-2,.,TRBV9,CASSSSTNYGYTF,TGTGCCAGCAGCTCCAGTACTAACTATGGCTACACCTTC
.,TRBJ2-3,TRBD2,TRBV4-1,CASRRGGLAGGTDTQYF,TGCGCCAGCAGGAGAGGTGGACTAGCGGGGGGCACAGATACGCAGTATTTT
once,TRBJ2-1,TRBD2,TRBV5-4,CASSVTGLATYNEQFF,TGTGCCAGCAGCGTCACGGGACTAGCGACTTACAATGAGCAGTTCTTC
few,TRBJ2-1,TRBD2,TRBV15,CATSRDLAGGREQFF,TGTGCCACCAGCAGAGATCTAGCGGGGGGCCGGGAGCAGTTCTTC
.,TRBJ2-3,.,TRBV14,CASSQRSGATDTQYF,TGTGCCAGCAGCCAAAGAAGCGGCGCCACAGATACGCAGTATTTT
.,TRBJ1-1,.,TRBV19,CASSIGAEAFF,TGTGCCAGTAGTATAGGGGCTGAGGCTTTCTTT
.,TRBJ2-5,.,TRBV7-7,CASSLAAGYQETQYF,TGTGCTAGCAGCTTAGCGGCGGGCTACCAAGAGACCCAGTACTTC
.,TRBJ2-5,.,TRBV2,CASIRNYQETQYF,TGTGCCAGCATCCGTAACTACCAAGAGACCCAGTACTTC
once,TRBJ2-7,.,TRBV6-6,CASSYQNREYEQYF,TGTGCCAGCAGTTACCAGAACAGGGAATACGAGCAGTACTTC
.,TRBJ2-5,TRBD2,TRBV11-2,CASSWGAGGFQETQYF,TGTGCCAGCAGCTGGGGGGCGGGGGGGTTCCAAGAGACCCAGTACTTC